This TCR beta chain stems from a study of blood T cell repertoires in COVID-19. Trimming left V 8 bases short and J 2 bases short, with 15 bases between. The CDR3 contains 14 residues. Germline loops: CDR1 MNHEY, CDR2 SMNVEV (reference sequence). The repertoire was sequenced with immunoSEQ multiplex PCR; TCRdb's copy has only in-frame clones and lacks some. This sample has roughly 100,000 clones, with roughly 81% found just once. This clonotype was sampled from a man in his forties with active or convalescent COVID-19. Sequencing input: peripheral blood. The V gene is TRBV27, the J gene TRBJ1-1, with D possibly matching TRBD1 (6 bases). The chain's CDR3 is CASLSGQPNTEAFF. Here the CDR3 DNA reads TGTGCCAGCCTGTCGGGACAACCAAACACTGAAGCTTTCTTT.